The T cell receptor beta chain described here comes from a study of T cells in localized non-small cell lung cancer. Study observations and caveats: Those with higher blood T cell density had longer overall survival. Of the tissues analyzed, uninvolved adjacent lung showed maximal T cell clonality, greater than tumor. Only one tumor region went through sequencing, so heterogeneity may still be there.

The CDR3 spans 18 residues. With 3 bases removed from V and 4 bases from J, the gap between germline ends came to 23 bases. Per the germline V gene, CDR1 is LNHNV and CDR2 is YYDKDF (reference sequence). Method: immunoSEQ multiplex PCR; TCRdb's copy keeps in-frame clones and lacks some. Of about 2,000 clones listed, roughly a quarter were seen once; the top ten hold roughly 9.7%. This clone was seen a single time. What it binds is not known. Atypia-free adjacent lung came from at least 2 cm beyond the tumor margin. The sequencing used normal lung tissue next to the tumor, collected before any cancer treatment. The genes are TRBV15 and TRBJ2-3; perhaps TRBD2 as D (5 bases). This clonotype originated in an older male donor with stage I lung adenocarcinoma. CDR3 in amino acids: CATSRRGKIGRVPDTQYF. In DNA form, the CDR3 reads TGTGCCACCAGCAGGCGAGGGAAAATAGGAAGGGTTCCAGATACGCAGTATTTT.